This T cell receptor (beta chain) was documented in a study of beta chain features in type 1 diabetes (dated by TCRdb to 2016 to 2018). Context from the whole study: Mean age, gender distribution, total cell number and subset yield were not different between patients and healthy donors. In the study, TCRB repertoires of sorted circulating CD4+ T cell subsets from recently diagnosed type 1 diabetes patients were compared with those of matched healthy donors. A total of approximately 99,000,000 sorted cells were examined across all samples, and RNA yield correlated strongly with the number of cells per subset. Naive and central memory subsets were obtained from all 30 or so donors, but regulatory and stem cell-like memory subsets were isolated from only 8 patients and roughly eight healthy donors.

On this clone: Its antigen remains undetermined. No base qualities exist here, and no much larger clone lies one base off it.

The study at large found these results: Patients with type 1 diabetes made fewer insertions and deleted more nucleotides at VDJ recombination sites, implying thymic rearrangement abnormalities. A moderate but significant shortening of TCRB CDR3 length was observed in type 1 diabetes patients in all four CD4+ subsets. Because cDNA rather than genomic DNA was sequenced, highly expressing activated cells could have been over-represented, although no difference in activation and CD3 levels was found between groups. Naive, central memory and regulatory TCRB repertoires appeared more similar among patients than among healthy donors. Only small numbers of individuals were included in the HLA sub-analyses, which left unresolved whether HLA type had any influence on TCRB rearrangement. Shorter templates might have been favored by PCR, but patient and control samples were amplified and corrected together, so both groups would have been affected equally by any skew.

The entire isolated RNA was reverse transcribed using the High Capacity cDNA Reverse Transcription Kit, and thus expressed TCRB transcripts were sequenced. Deep immunoSEQ sequencing was performed on naive, central memory and regulatory T cell samples, with an average of roughly 3.3 million total reads per sample. After sorted cells were lysed in RLT buffer, RNA was extracted with DNase-treated RNeasy Micro or Mini kits, with the choice depending on cell number. Each cell subset was processed separately to prevent cross-contamination, with patient and healthy donor samples processed together. TCRB sequences were amplified from cDNA with the immunoSEQ multiplex PCR, producing 87-bp fragments spanning the CDR3 region. Sequencing of the amplicons was performed on the Illumina HiSeq platform. From the authors' description of their analysis: Synthetic template baselines were used to correct PCR bias computationally, reads within Hamming distance 2 were collapsed together, and singletons that could not be merged were discarded. By aligning reads against IMGT, V, D and J genes, CDR3 length, and insertions or deletions at six rearrangement sites were assigned. Within each subset, clonotype counts were normalized to the number of sorted cells before true diversity and Gini coefficients were calculated with the tcR R package. Repertoire sharing was quantified using the overlap coefficient calculated on TCRB nucleotide sequences. TCRdb took over this immuneACCESS table, retaining in-frame rearrangements with V and J assigned. Such tables are incomplete; in checked studies, under half of the missing clones stem from an unresolved V gene, and the remainder is unexplained. That table furnishes V, J and clone size, whereas the DNA furnished D and trimming. A total of roughly 180,000 clones appear in this sample, approximately 8.1% of them only once. The ten most abundant clones make up about 0.9% of the sample.

The CDR3 contains 16 residues, cysteine and phenylalanine counted. Here the CDR3 DNA is all that survives: 48 bases in frame from base 1. V is clipped by 4 bases and J by 0 bases, and the sequence between their germline boundaries is 13 bases long. From a lookup of the germline V gene, CDR1 and CDR2 are SGHTA and FQGNSA. Each donor gave one peripheral blood draw, approximately 120 mL on average, collected into heparinised tubes. Naive, central memory, regulatory and stem cell-like memory CD4+ T cells were sorted on a BD FACSAria II using a panel including CD45RO, CCR7, CD25, CD127, CD95 and CD27. Purity was above 98% for every sorted population. PBMCs were isolated immediately by Lymphoprep density gradient centrifugation and stained directly without culture. So that batch effects would be minimized, each experiment stained and sorted samples in pairs, pairing one healthy donor with one patient.

This clonotype originated in a woman aged 40 to 55 with type 1 diabetes. Sequenced material: central memory CD4+ T cells from blood. The rearranged segments are TRBV7-2 and TRBJ2-1; no confident D gene assignment can be made. The DNA sequence follows: TGTGCCAGCAGCTCTAGTATCGGAAGCTCCTACAATGAGCAGTTCTTC. Translated, it reads CASSSSIGSSYNEQFF. The CDR3, completed at both ends by the reference TRBV7-2 and TRBJ2-1 genes, gives the full variable domain GAGVSQSPSNKVTEKGKDVELRCDPISGHTALYWYRQSLGQGLEFLIYFQGNSAPDKSGLPSDRFSAERTGGSVSTLTIQRTQQEDSAVYLCASSSSIGSSYNEQFFGPGTRLTVL.